The 28 T cell receptor beta chains given below trace back to one sample, sequenced in a study of shared clonotypes between healthy human individuals. This table comes from immunoSEQ multiplex PCR, and its TCRdb copy is limited to in-frame clones, with some not included. The repertoire includes some 2,000,000 clones, roughly 94% of them detected once, and 0.1% to 0.15% sits in the top ten. The sequenced material came from naive CD4+ T cells sorted from blood. This sample's subset: CD45RA+ positively selected. The receptors originated from a man aged 18 to 29 in good health.

J is TRBJ1-5 and V is TRBV7-2; TRBD1 is a possible D gene (5 bases). The V and J ends lost 1 base and 3 bases respectively, with 13 bases between them. CDR1 and CDR2 (germline): SGHTA, FQGNSA. This CDR3 is 16 amino acids long. CDR3 amino acids: CASSLVGASANQPQHF. CDR3 sequence (DNA): TGTGCCAGCAGCTTAGTTGGGGCCTCGGCCAATCAGCCCCAGCATTTT.

The chain links TRBV13 to TRBJ1-3; unclear D gene. CDR3 length: 15 residues. In germline, CDR1 is PRHDT, CDR2 FYEKMQ (reference sequence). Trimming stripped 5 bases from V and 9 bases from J, with 20 bases between. CDR3 sequence reads: CASSARTGPSVTIYF. The CDR3 DNA reads as TGTGCCAGCAGCGCCCGGACCGGGCCTAGTGTCACCATATATTTT.

To note about this clone: This could be a read error, since a much larger clone is one nucleotide away. The same CDR3 also results from other DNA sequences found in this sample. This chain joins TRBV2 and TRBJ2-7; D remains ambiguous. Germline V lookup: CDR1 SNHLY, CDR2 FYNNEI. The CDR3 has 11 amino acids. The ends were cut back, 1 base at V and 3 bases at J, with 1 base in the middle. DNA of the CDR3: TGTGCCAGCAGTGAAGACTACGAGCAGTACTTC. Translated, it gives CASSEDYEQYF.

On this clone: This CDR3 is also generated by other DNA sequences in the sample. In nucleotides, the CDR3 is TGCGCCAGCAGCTTGGTTGGCGGGACGTACGAGCAGTACTTC. Its protein product is CASSLVGGTYEQYF. J is TRBJ2-7 and V is TRBV5-1, with D possibly TRBD2 on 6 matching bases. V was shortened by 0 bases and J by 4 bases, with 11 bases between the two germline ends. This CDR3 has 14 residues. The germline gives CDR1 SGHRS, CDR2 YFSETQ.

The chain joins TRBV16 to TRBJ1-1, with D hard to call. V was trimmed by 4 bases and J by 3 bases, leaving 9 bases between them. Looked up from germline, CDR1 is KGHSY and CDR2 is FQNENV. The CDR3 runs to 13 residues. The CDR3 is CASSRLGYTEAFF. CDR3 nucleotides: TGTGCCAGCAGCCGGCTTGGGTACACTGAAGCTTTCTTT.

The chain carries TRBV9 and TRBJ1-1; a weak D match, TRBD1 (5 bases). Germline V lookup: CDR1 SGDLS, CDR2 YYNGEE. The germline V and J ends were trimmed by 4 bases and 4 bases, with 14 bases remaining between them. The CDR3 contains 14 residues. Here the CDR3 reads CASSPQSQGTEAFF. CDR3 sequence (DNA): TGTGCCAGCAGCCCACAATCTCAGGGCACTGAAGCTTTCTTT.

The V gene is TRBV2, the J gene TRBJ2-3; 14 bases agree with TRBD2. Germline V gene sequence: CDR1 SNHLY, CDR2 FYNNEI. CDR3 size: 18 residues. Trimming took 5 bases from V and 0 from J; bases not matched to a gene: 7. For the CDR3, the DNA is TGTGCCAGCAGTTCGACTAGCGGGGGGGCTTCTAGCACAGATACGCAGTATTTT. Amino acid sequence: CASSSTSGGASSTDTQYF.

The chain carries TRBV11-2 and TRBJ1-1; a possible D gene is TRBD1 (5 bases). CDR1 is SGHAT, CDR2 FQNNGV, per germline. The length of the CDR3 is 15 residues. The V and J ends lost 5 bases and 1 base respectively, with 14 bases between them. Here the CDR3 reads CASSRDGLGNTEAFF. The CDR3 nucleotides are TGTGCCAGCAGCAGGGACGGGCTAGGGAACACTGAAGCTTTCTTT.

The chain has TRBV30 and TRBJ2-3; the match to TRBD2 covers 7 bases. Trimming at V came to 0 bases and at J to 5 bases, leaving 5 bases not matched to a gene. The length of the CDR3 is 14 residues. Looked up from germline, CDR1 is GTSNPN and CDR2 is SVGIG (reference sequence). CDR3 in DNA: TGTGCCTGGAGTGTAGCGGGGCGGGGAGATACGCAGTATTTT. Encoded protein: CAWSVAGRGDTQYF.

The V and J genes are TRBV7-6 and TRBJ2-1; TRBD1 might be the D (5 bases). CDR3 size: 13 residues. The germline CDR1 and CDR2 sequences are SGHVS and FNYEAQ. The V gene lost 3 bases and the J gene lost 6 bases, with 9 bases spanning the gap. Written as DNA, the CDR3 is TGTGCCAGCAGCTTGGGCAGGGTCAATGAGCAGTTCTTC. The encoded protein is CASSLGRVNEQFF. Supplemented by reference TRBV7-6 and TRBJ2-1, the full variable domain reads GAGVSQSPRYKVTKRGQDVALRCDPISGHVSLYWYRQALGQGPEFLTYFNYEAQQDKSGLPNDRFSAERPEGSISTLTIQRTEQRDSAMYRCASSLGRVNEQFFGPGTRLTVL.

To note about this clone: The sample contains more than one DNA sequence encoding this CDR3. The rearrangement links TRBV5-1 to TRBJ1-5; 7 bases align to TRBD1. This CDR3 spans 15 amino acids. The germline V gene encodes CDR1 SGHRS and CDR2 YFSETQ. V lost 0 bases to trimming and J lost 2 bases; unmatched junction nucleotides: 2. The CDR3 DNA follows: TGCGCCAGCAGCTTGGCAACAGGGGGCAATCAGCCCCAGCATTTT. It codes for CASSLATGGNQPQHF. Looking up the rest from reference TRBV5-1 and TRBJ1-5 gives the full variable domain: KAGVTQTPRYLIKTRGQQVTLSCSPISGHRSVSWYQQTPGQGLQFLFEYFSETQRNKGNFPGRFSGRQFSNSRSEMNVSTLELGDSALYLCASSLATGGNQPQHFGDGTRLSIL.

V gene TRBV11-2 combines with J gene TRBJ2-5; TRBD1 or TRBD2 may be the D gene (6 bases each). In germline, CDR1 is SGHAT, CDR2 FQNNGV. The CDR3 totals 14 residues. V lost 7 bases to trimming and J lost 5 bases, with 17 bases between them. CDR3 in amino acids: CASNRGGIWETQYF. The CDR3, as DNA: TGTGCCAGCAACCGAGGGGGGATATGGGAGACCCAGTACTTC.

The chain has TRBV7-9 and TRBJ2-3; 8 bases agree with TRBD1. CDR1 is SEHNR and CDR2 is FQNEAQ in the germline V gene (reference sequence). The CDR3 runs to 18 residues. After removal of 1 base from V and 1 base from J, the junction contained 10 bases not matched to a gene. As DNA, the CDR3 is TGTGCCAGCAGCTTAGACAAGGGACAGGTTTGGGGCACAGATACGCAGTATTTT. This encodes CASSLDKGQVWGTDTQYF.

The rearrangement joins TRBV11-3 to TRBJ2-1; 8 nucleotides align to TRBD1. V was clipped by 5 bases and J by 6 bases; unmatched bases: 9. The CDR3 is made up of 15 amino acids. CDR1 is SGHNT and CDR2 is YENEEA in the germline V gene. The CDR3 spells CASSKQGDGGNEQFF. The CDR3 region has the DNA TGTGCCAGCAGCAAACAGGGGGATGGAGGCAATGAGCAGTTCTTC.

This sequence joins TRBV11-3 and TRBJ2-7; D may be TRBD1 (5 bases). The CDR3 totals 11 residues. Germline CDR1 SGHNT, CDR2 YENEEA. CDR3 in DNA: TGTGATAGGGGAAACTCCTACGAGCAGTACTTC. This translates into CDRGNSYEQYF. Full variable domain (missing parts from reference TRBV11-3 and TRBJ2-7): EAGVVQSPRYKIIEKKQPVAFWCNPISGHNTLYWYLQNLGQGPELLIRYENEEAVDDSQLPKDRFSAERLKGVDSTLKIQPAELGDSAVYLCDRGNSYEQYFGPGTRLTVT.

Points on this clone: Other DNA sequences from this sample encode an identical CDR3 as well. The chain uses TRBV18 and TRBJ1-3; D gene uncertain. V was pared by 0 bases and J by 4 bases, with 4 bases between. The CDR3 consists of 13 residues. The germline gives CDR1 KGHSH, CDR2 LQKENI. Here the CDR3 reads CASSPPGGNTIYF. The DNA for the CDR3 is TGTGCCAGCTCACCACCAGGAGGAAACACCATATATTTT.

The chain carries TRBV6-5 and TRBJ2-4, with D perhaps matching TRBD1 (5 bases). V lost 6 bases, J lost 5 bases, and 14 bases lay in between. From germline, CDR1 is MNHEY and CDR2 SVGAGI. The CDR3 consists of 14 residues. CDR3 bases: TGTGCCAGCAGCCCCCTCGACAGACAAAACATTCAGTACTTC. This codes for CASSPLDRQNIQYF.

The J gene is TRBJ2-1, the V gene TRBV6-6, with 10 bases that match TRBD2. J was trimmed by 6 bases and V by 2 bases; bases with no gene match: 4. The germline V gene has CDR1 MNHNY and CDR2 SVGAGI (reference sequence). The CDR3 sequence is 15 residues long. The CDR3 region has the DNA TGTGCCAGCAGTTACGCTAGCGGGGGACTCAATGAGCAGTTCTTC. This gives the protein CASSYASGGLNEQFF.

The rearrangement links TRBV7-8 to TRBJ1-2; perhaps TRBD1 as D (5 bases). CDR1 is SGHVS, CDR2 FQNEAQ, per germline. This CDR3 comprises 16 residues. Trimming removed 4 bases at V and 1 base at J, with 16 bases between. CDR3 in amino acids: CASSSSGAGYNYGYTF. The CDR3 coding sequence is TGTGCCAGCAGCTCTAGCGGGGCAGGGTATAACTATGGCTACACCTTC.

The V call is TRBV7-3, the J call TRBJ2-4; D perhaps matches TRBD1 (6 bases). Trimming cost V 4 bases and J 0 bases, with 22 bases left between them. From germline, CDR1 is SGHTA and CDR2 FQGTGA. The CDR3 spans 19 residues. The CDR3 here is CASSSPKDSLPKAKNIQYF. The CDR3 bases are TGTGCCAGCAGCTCACCCAAGGACAGTCTTCCTAAAGCCAAAAACATTCAGTACTTC.

The chain links TRBV7-9 to TRBJ2-7; 7 bases match TRBD1. Trimming cost V 6 bases and J 5 bases; bases outside gene matches: 10. CDR1 and CDR2 (germline): SEHNR, FQNEAQ (reference sequence). CDR3 length: 14 residues. CDR3 sequence: CASRQTGDGHEQYF. The CDR3 nucleotides read TGTGCCAGCAGGCAAACAGGGGACGGTCACGAGCAGTACTTC.

This clone was observed once. The gene calls are TRBV25-1 and TRBJ1-3, with TRBD2 identical over 12 bases. The J call may be in error: the DNA end matches TRBJ2-2 better. Germline V gene lookup returns CDR1 MGHDK and CDR2 SYGVNS. The CDR3 is 15 amino acids. This chain's CDR3 is CASSTSGRLTGELFF. CDR3 DNA: TGTGCCAGCAGTACTAGCGGGAGGTTAACCGGGGAGCTGTTTTTT.

This clone was counted a few times. The chain has TRBV5-1 and TRBJ2-2, with D unresolved. Germline V lookup: CDR1 SGHRS, CDR2 YFSETQ. The germline V and J ends were trimmed by 3 bases and 9 bases, with 15 bases remaining between them. The length of the CDR3 is 14 residues. In DNA form, the CDR3 reads TGCGCCAGCAGCTACTCGTCCCCGGACCGGGAGCTGTTTTTT. This codes for CASSYSSPDRELFF.

V and J are TRBV5-1 and TRBJ2-3; 12 nucleotides line up with TRBD1. V lost 0 bases, J lost 4 bases, and 9 bases stayed unmatched. In germline, CDR1 is SGHRS, CDR2 YFSETQ. CDR3 length: 18 amino acids. CDR3: CASSLVLGTGGFPDTQYF. CDR3 bases: TGCGCCAGCAGCTTGGTCCTCGGGACAGGGGGCTTTCCAGATACGCAGTATTTT.

The rearrangement joins TRBV4-1 to TRBJ1-6, with 9 bases lining up with TRBD1. V lost 3 bases to trimming and J lost 9 bases; unmatched junction nucleotides: 6. CDR1 and CDR2 (germline): MGHRA, YSYEKL. This CDR3 region has 15 residues. The CDR3 nucleotides are TGCGCCAGCAGCCACGGACAGGGGCCCCCTTCACCCCTCCACTTT. This encodes CASSHGQGPPSPLHF.

The chain combines TRBV30 with TRBJ2-2, with a weak D call TRBD2 (6 bases). This CDR3 spans 13 amino acids. V was trimmed by 0 bases and J by 6 bases, leaving 8 bases between them. Germline V gene sequence: CDR1 GTSNPN, CDR2 SVGIG (reference sequence). The CDR3 region is CAWSVQRAGELFF. CDR3 nucleotides: TGTGCCTGGAGTGTTCAGCGGGCCGGGGAGCTGTTTTTT.

The chain is built from TRBV5-4 and TRBJ2-7; 11 bases map to TRBD2. CDR3 length: 17 amino acids. Germline V CDR1 and CDR2: SGHNT, YYREEE (reference sequence). Trimming at V came to 4 bases and at J to 5 bases, leaving 14 bases not matched to a gene. CDR3 in amino acids: CASSPPVLAGAEDEQYF. DNA of the CDR3: TGTGCCAGCAGCCCTCCTGTACTAGCGGGGGCTGAGGACGAGCAGTACTTC.

About this clone itself: Germline is not matched at one junction end, which may reflect a read error. V usage is TRBV25-1 and J usage is TRBJ1-1, with D perhaps TRBD1 (5 bases). The CDR3 covers 12 residues. CDR1 MGHDK and CDR2 SYGVNS come from the germline V gene. The CDR3 reads CASSESGTSITF. CDR3 DNA sequence: TGTGCCAGCAGTGAGTCAGGGACCAGCATCACCTTT.